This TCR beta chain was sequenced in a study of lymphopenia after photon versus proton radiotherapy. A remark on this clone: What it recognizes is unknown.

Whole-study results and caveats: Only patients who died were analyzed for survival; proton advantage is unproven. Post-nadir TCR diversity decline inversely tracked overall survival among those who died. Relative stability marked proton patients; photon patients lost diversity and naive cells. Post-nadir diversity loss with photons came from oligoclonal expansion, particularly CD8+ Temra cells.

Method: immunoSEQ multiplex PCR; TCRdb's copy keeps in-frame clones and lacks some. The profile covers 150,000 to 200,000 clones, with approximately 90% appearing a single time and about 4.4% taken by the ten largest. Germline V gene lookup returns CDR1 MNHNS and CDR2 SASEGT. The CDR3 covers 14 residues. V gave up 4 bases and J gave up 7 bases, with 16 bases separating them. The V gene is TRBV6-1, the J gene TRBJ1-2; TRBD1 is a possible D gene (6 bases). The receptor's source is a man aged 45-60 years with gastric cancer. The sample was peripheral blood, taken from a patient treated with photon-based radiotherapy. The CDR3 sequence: CASSVERGAGGYTF. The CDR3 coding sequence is TGTGCCAGCAGTGTCGAAAGGGGGGCAGGTGGCTACACCTTC.